This TCR beta chain appears in the sequencing data of a study of T cell repertoires in cytomegalovirus infection. CDR3 length equals 17 residues. Per the germline V gene, CDR1 is SGHNT and CDR2 is YENEEA. V shed 1 base and J 5 bases; nucleotides not matched to a gene: 11. TCRdb called the reads again in MiXCR, with one record for every CDR3 protein. The sample lists around 300,000 distinct CDR3 sequences; more than 9% were seen once. The sequencing input was PBMCs. The source is a human donor in good health (CMV status not recorded). Some clones in this sample may be carry-over from other donors' samples. The J gene is TRBJ1-5, the V gene TRBV11-3; TRBD1 agrees at 7 bases. The CDR3 DNA reads TGTGCCAGCAGCTTAGCCCCGATCACAGGGGCCGATCAGCCCCAGCATTTT. Protein: CASSLAPITGADQPQHF. Variable domain in full (rest from reference TRBV11-3 and TRBJ1-5): EAGVVQSPRYKIIEKKQPVAFWCNPISGHNTLYWYLQNLGQGPELLIRYENEEAVDDSQLPKDRFSAERLKGVDSTLKIQPAELGDSAVYLCASSLAPITGADQPQHFGDGTRLSIL.